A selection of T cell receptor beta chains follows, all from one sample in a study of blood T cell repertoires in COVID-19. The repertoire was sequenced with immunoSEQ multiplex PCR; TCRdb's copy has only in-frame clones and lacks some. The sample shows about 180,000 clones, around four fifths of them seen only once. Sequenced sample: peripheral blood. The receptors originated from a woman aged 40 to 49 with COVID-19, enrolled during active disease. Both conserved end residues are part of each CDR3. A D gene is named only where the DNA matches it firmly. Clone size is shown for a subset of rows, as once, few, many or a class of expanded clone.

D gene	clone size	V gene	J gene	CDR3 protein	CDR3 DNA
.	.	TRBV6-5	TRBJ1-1	CASSPPWGTNTEAFF	TGTGCCAGCAGTCCTCCCTGGGGGACTAACACTGAAGCTTTCTTT
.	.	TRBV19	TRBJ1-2	CATARIRDSSFNGYTF	TGTGCCACAGCCCGTATCCGAGACAGCAGTTTCAATGGCTACACCTTC
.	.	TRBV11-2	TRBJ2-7	CASSGFETGFREQYF	TGTGCCAGCAGCGGTTTTGAGACAGGATTTCGGGAGCAGTACTTC
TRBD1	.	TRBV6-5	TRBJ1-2	CASSYDRGKGYTF	TGTGCCAGCAGTTACGACAGGGGGAAAGGCTACACCTTC
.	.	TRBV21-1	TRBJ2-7	CASSNKTGPSYEQYF	TGTGCCAGCTCAAATAAGACAGGCCCCTCCTACGAGCAGTACTTC
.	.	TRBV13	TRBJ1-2	CASSLGHTRGGYTF	TGTGCCAGCAGCCTAGGACACACGAGAGGGGGCTACACCTTC
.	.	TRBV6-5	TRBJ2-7	CASRILEHAYEQYF	TGTGCCAGCCGAATTTTGGAGCACGCCTACGAGCAGTACTTC
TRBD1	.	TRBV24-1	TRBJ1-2	CATSDSGGDRQGYTF	TGTGCCACCAGTGATTCGGGCGGGGACAGGCAAGGCTACACCTTC
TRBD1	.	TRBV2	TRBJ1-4	CASLDRGWEKLFF	TGTGCCAGCTTGGACAGGGGATGGGAAAAACTGTTTTTT
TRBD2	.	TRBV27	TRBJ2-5	CASSSRLAGGPLKETQYF	TGTGCCAGCAGTTCCCGACTAGCGGGGGGGCCGTTGAAGGAGACCCAGTACTTC
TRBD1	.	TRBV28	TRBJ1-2	CASSLGQGNYGYTF	TGTGCCAGCAGTCTCGGACAGGGGAACTATGGCTACACCTTC
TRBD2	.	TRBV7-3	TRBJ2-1	CASSYGLADYNEQFF	TGTGCCAGCAGCTACGGACTAGCGGATTACAATGAGCAGTTCTTC
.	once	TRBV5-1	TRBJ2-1	CASTSGAGQAYNEQFF	TGCGCCAGCACCTCGGGAGCGGGACAGGCCTACAATGAGCAGTTCTTC
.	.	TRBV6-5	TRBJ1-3	CATRVSARDYTIYF	TGTGCCACGCGAGTTTCGGCCCGGGACTACACCATATATTTT
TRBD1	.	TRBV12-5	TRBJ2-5	CASGLATGARETQYF	TGTGCTAGTGGTTTGGCAACAGGGGCCAGGGAGACCCAGTACTTC
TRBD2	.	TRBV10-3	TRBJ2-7	CAISERTSGGTYEQYF	TGTGCCATCAGTGAGAGAACTAGCGGGGGAACCTACGAGCAGTACTTC